The next 30 T cell receptor beta chains were all read from a single sample in a study of T cells in Graves' hyperthyroidism and ophthalmopathy. The CDR3 regions of TCR beta were amplified from RNA transcripts. During a first-round RT-PCR of the TCR CDR3, the HTBI primer set was used. Each CDR3 protein is one row after TCRdb ran MiXCR on the multiplex PCR reads. This table holds under 400,000 distinct CDR3 sequences, around a sixth found once. Sequencing used blood. The receptors shown here come from a young man with Graves' hyperthyroidism.

This clonotype was observed many times. The CDR3 reads CATSRPYPGTASFTQYF. DNA for the CDR3: TGTGCCACCAGCAGACCCTACCCCGGGACAGCCTCTTTTACGCAGTATTTT. The chain uses TRBV15 and TRBJ2-3; TRBD1 matches at 7 bases. The CDR3 is 17 amino acids. J lost 8 bases, V lost 2 bases, and 16 bases had no gene match. In germline, CDR1 is LNHNV, CDR2 YYDKDF (reference sequence).

This clonotype was counted ten times or more. CDR3 coding DNA: TGTGCCAGCAGTTCGGTGGGACCCGGCTATGGCTACACCTTC. It specifies CASSSVGPGYGYTF. This chain joins TRBV6-1 and TRBJ1-2; TRBD1 is a possible D gene (5 bases). Germline V CDR1 and CDR2: MNHNS, SASEGT. Deletions cut 5 bases from V and 4 bases from J, with 14 bases between. The CDR3 contains 14 residues.

V usage is TRBV5-6 and J usage is TRBJ1-1; perhaps TRBD1 as D (5 bases). Per germline, CDR1 SGHDT and CDR2 YYEEEE. V was shortened by 4 bases and J by 4 bases, with 11 bases between the two germline ends. The CDR3 runs to 13 residues. In nucleotides, the CDR3 is TGTGCCAGCAGCCCTTGGGGGTCCACTGAAGCTTTCTTT. Encoded protein: CASSPWGSTEAFF.

This clonotype was picked up many times. The V and J genes are TRBV2 and TRBJ1-1; a possible D gene is TRBD1 (5 bases). Germline CDR1 and CDR2: SNHLY and FYNNEI. V was trimmed by 0 bases and J by 11 bases, leaving 25 bases between them. The CDR3 runs 17 residues. This CDR3 reads CASSEATGTYGWGSAFF. The CDR3 bases are TGTGCCAGCAGTGAAGCGACGGGGACGTATGGCTGGGGGTCGGCTTTCTTT.

This clonotype was picked up many times. The chain has TRBV6-1 and TRBJ1-2, with D unresolved. This CDR3 comprises 15 residues. CDR1 is MNHNS, CDR2 SASEGT, per germline. Trimming stripped 7 bases from V and 6 bases from J, with 21 bases between. The CDR3 is CASNRFGSTGDGYTF. Here the CDR3 DNA reads TGTGCCAGCAATAGGTTCGGGTCCACTGGGGATGGCTACACCTTC.

The V call is TRBV4-2, the J call TRBJ1-5; weak D call: TRBD1 (5 bases). In germline, CDR1 is LGHNA, CDR2 YNFKEQ. The V and J ends lost 0 bases and 7 bases respectively, with 13 bases between them. CDR3 length equals 15 residues. CDR3 DNA: TGTGCCAGCAGCCAAGAGGTCCAGGGAGGCCAGCCCCAGCATTTT. Translation: CASSQEVQGGQPQHF.

This clonotype has a count of ten or more. The rearrangement links TRBV30 to TRBJ1-5; the D gene is possibly TRBD1 (5 bases). The CDR3 runs to 13 residues. From germline, CDR1 is GTSNPN and CDR2 SVGIG (reference sequence). Trimming pared 5 bases from V and 3 bases from J, leaving 11 bases between. CDR3 bases: TGTGCCTGGGGCAGGGACCCCAATCAGCCCCAGCATTTT. Protein: CAWGRDPNQPQHF.

This sequence joins TRBV11-2 and TRBJ2-2; D perhaps matches TRBD2 (5 bases). Trimming removed 6 bases from V and 4 bases from J, with 9 bases in between. Germline V gene data show CDR1 as SGHAT and CDR2 as FQNNGV. The length of the CDR3 is 13 residues. The CDR3 region is CASRFRGTGELFF. CDR3 sequence (DNA): TGTGCCAGCAGATTTCGGGGCACCGGGGAGCTGTTTTTT.

This clonotype showed up many times. The rearrangement links TRBV2 to TRBJ2-3; no clear D gene. Trimming removed 8 bases at V and 2 bases at J, with 2 bases between. The CDR3 contains 10 residues. The germline V gene encodes CDR1 SNHLY and CDR2 FYNNEI. Written as DNA, the CDR3 is TGTGCCAGCCTCACAGATACGCAGTATTTT. Translated, it gives CASLTDTQYF. The variable domain in full, with the rest retrieved from reference TRBV2 and TRBJ2-3, is EPEVTQTPSHQVTQMGQEVILRCVPISNHLYFYWYRQILGQKVEFLVSFYNNEISEKSEIFDDQFSVERPDGSNFTLKIRSTKLEDSAMYFCASLTDTQYFGPGTRLTVL.

On this clonotype: Germline is not matched at one junction end, which may reflect a read error. The chain uses TRBV10-2 and TRBJ2-6; the D gene is possibly TRBD1 (5 bases). The length of the CDR3 is 14 residues. The germline CDR1 and CDR2 sequences are WSHSY and SAAADI. As DNA, the CDR3 is TGCGCCAGCAGGGCCAGCTCTGGGGCCAACGTCCAGACTTTC. Translation gives CASRASSGANVQTF.

This sequence joins TRBV19 and TRBJ1-4; D uncertain. This CDR3 contains 13 residues. The germline V and J ends were trimmed by 2 bases and 11 bases, with 12 bases remaining between them. The germline CDR1 and CDR2 sequences are LNHDA and SQIVND (reference sequence). CDR3 protein: CASSISSRGKLFF. The CDR3 DNA reads as TGTGCCAGTAGTATATCTTCTCGAGGCAAACTGTTTTTT.

This clonotype was counted a few times. This chain joins TRBV20-1 and TRBJ2-1; TRBD2 aligns across 8 bases. The V gene's germline CDR1 is DFQATT and CDR2 SNEGSKA (reference sequence). CDR3 length equals 15 residues. The V gene end was trimmed by 1 base and the J gene end by 2 bases; junction bases not matched to a gene: 4. CDR3 sequence: CSARGLAGTYNEQFF. In DNA form, the CDR3 reads TGCAGTGCTAGAGGGCTAGCGGGTACCTACAATGAGCAGTTCTTC.

The table lists this clonotype with many counts. The chain uses TRBV30 and TRBJ1-2; no definite D call. CDR3 length: 13 residues. Trimming shortened V by 0 bases and J by 1 base, and 6 bases separated the two germline ends. Germline V gene sequence: CDR1 GTSNPN, CDR2 SVGIG (reference sequence). CDR3 protein: CAWSVGSNYGYTF. For the CDR3, the DNA is TGTGCCTGGAGTGTGGGGAGTAACTATGGCTACACCTTC.

This clonotype has ten or more counts. V gene TRBV12-3 or TRBV12-4 combines with J gene TRBJ1-1; D is perhaps TRBD1 (5 bases). The CDR3 spans 15 residues. V shed 5 bases and J shed 0 bases, with 13 bases lying between them. The CDR3 region is CASSRDSFMNTEAFF. DNA for the CDR3: TGTGCCAGCAGTCGGGACTCCTTCATGAACACTGAAGCTTTCTTT.

The table lists this clonotype with many counts. The chain carries TRBV12-3 or TRBV12-4 and TRBJ2-1; D is perhaps TRBD1 or TRBD2 (5 bases each). Trimming stripped 3 bases from V and 6 bases from J, with 9 bases between. The CDR3 totals 13 residues. The CDR3 DNA is TGTGCCAGCAGTTTTTATGGGGGCAATGAGCAGTTCTTC. Translating it yields CASSFYGGNEQFF.

This clonotype was detected a few times. The CDR3 spells CSARVIGEGRFF. In nucleotides, the CDR3 is TGCAGTGCTAGAGTAATCGGAGAGGGTCGGTTCTTC. The chain combines TRBV20-1 with TRBJ2-1; weak D call: TRBD2 (5 bases). V lost 1 base and J 15 bases, leaving 16 bases between the germline ends. Germline CDR1 is DFQATT and CDR2 is SNEGSKA (reference sequence). This CDR3 has 12 residues.

V is TRBV11-3 and J is TRBJ2-7; TRBD1 matches 11 bases. Germline-derived CDR1 and CDR2 are SGHNT and YENEEA. V gave up 4 bases and J gave up 7 bases; unmatched junction bases: 6. The CDR3 has 14 residues. DNA of the CDR3: TGTGCCAGCAGCTACGGGACAGGGGGGGGAGAGCAGTACTTC. Encoded protein: CASSYGTGGGEQYF.

This clonotype was picked up a small number of times. The gene calls are TRBV10-3 and TRBJ1-2, with D unresolved. This CDR3 has 13 amino acids. The V and J ends lost 0 bases and 8 bases respectively, with 10 bases between them. Germline V gives CDR1 ENHRY, CDR2 SYGVKD. CDR3 sequence: CAISESELGGYTF. CDR3 sequence (DNA): TGTGCCATCAGTGAGTCAGAACTGGGCGGCTACACCTTC.

This clonotype was found many times. The gene calls are TRBV5-1 and TRBJ1-4; a weak D match, TRBD1 (6 bases). Per germline, CDR1 SGHRS and CDR2 YFSETQ. The CDR3 spans 14 residues. V lost 0 bases and J lost 10, with 13 bases in between. The CDR3 sequence: CASSLEQGGGKLFF. The DNA of the CDR3 is TGCGCCAGCAGCTTGGAACAGGGCGGGGGAAAACTGTTTTTT.

Turning to this clonotype: A read error may produce the germline difference seen at one junction end. This sequence joins TRBV11-2 and TRBJ2-3, with D perhaps given as TRBD1 or TRBD2 (8 bases each). Germline lookup yields CDR1 SGHAT and CDR2 FQNNGV. This CDR3 comprises 15 residues. CDR3 sequence (DNA): TGCGCCAGCAGCGGGGGACAGGTTAGCACAGATACGCAGTATTTT. Protein: CASSGGQVSTDTQYF.

This clonotype came up many times. This chain connects TRBV9 to TRBJ2-3; TRBD2 is a possible D gene (6 bases). The ends were cut back, 3 bases at V and 0 bases at J, with 23 bases in the middle. The CDR3 totals 19 residues. From germline, CDR1 is SGDLS and CDR2 YYNGEE. CDR3 nucleotide sequence: TGTGCCAGCAGCGCCCGCTCTAGCGTATACCAGTCTAGCACAGATACGCAGTATTTT. Its translation: CASSARSSVYQSSTDTQYF.

The sample holds many counts of this clonotype. The genes are TRBV11-3 and TRBJ1-2; no reliable D call. This CDR3 is 14 amino acids long. The V end lost 0 bases, the J end lost 4 bases, and 9 bases lay between the germline ends. Germline V lookup: CDR1 SGHNT, CDR2 YENEEA. The CDR3 DNA sequence: TGTGCCAGCAGCTTAGACCAACAGTCCTATGGCTACACCTTC. Amino acids: CASSLDQQSYGYTF.

About this clonotype itself: A much larger clone is a single base away; this may be a read error. The V call is TRBV24-1, the J call TRBJ2-5; 7 bases are a match to TRBD1. CDR3 length: 12 residues. Germline values: CDR1 KGHDR, CDR2 SFDVKD. CDR3 nucleotide sequence: TGTGCCACCAGTGATTTCAGGGGGACCCAGCACTTC. Its protein product is CATSDFRGTQHF.

The chain is built from TRBV18 and TRBJ2-3; 9 nucleotides agree with TRBD2. V lost 1 base and J lost 4; bases outside the gene matches: 3. This CDR3 contains 15 residues. Per germline, CDR1 KGHSH and CDR2 LQKENI. The CDR3 reads CASSPLGGRADTQYF. Here the CDR3 DNA reads TGTGCCAGCTCACCACTTGGCGGGAGGGCAGATACGCAGTATTTT.

This clonotype came up many times. This chain uses TRBV11-2 with TRBJ2-7; possible D gene TRBD2, 6 bases. The germline CDR1 and CDR2 sequences are SGHAT and FQNNGV. This CDR3 contains 12 residues. Trimming took off 2 bases at V and 7 bases at J, with 9 bases between the two ends. CDR3 residues: CASSLPSVEQYF. CDR3 in DNA: TGTGCCAGCAGCTTACCTAGCGTGGAGCAGTACTTC.

The table lists this clonotype with a count of one. The chain has TRBV18 and TRBJ2-2; 8 nucleotides line up with TRBD1. In germline, CDR1 is KGHSH, CDR2 LQKENI. Trimming removed 5 bases from V and 1 base from J; junction bases left unmatched: 3. This CDR3 has 15 residues. The CDR3 coding sequence is TGTGCCAGCTCATTGGACAGGGAGAACACCGGGGAGCTGTTTTTT. Translation gives CASSLDRENTGELFF.

This clonotype was observed a few times. J is TRBJ2-3 and V is TRBV7-2; D unresolved. CDR3 size: 11 residues. In germline, CDR1 is SGHTA, CDR2 FQGNSA. Trimming pared 1 base from V and 10 bases from J, leaving 6 bases between. The CDR3 region has the DNA TGTGCCAGCAGCTTAGGTTTTGCGCAGTATTTT. Amino acids: CASSLGFAQYF.

With respect to this clonotype: This may stem from a read error, because a much larger clone lies one nucleotide away. V gene TRBV20-1 combines with J gene TRBJ1-2; TRBD1 agrees at 7 bases. After removal of 6 bases from V and 4 bases from J, the junction contained 14 bases not matched to a gene. The length of the CDR3 is 15 residues. Germline loops: CDR1 DFQATT, CDR2 SNEGSKA (reference sequence). CDR3 region: CSALETGSPVYGYTF. In nucleotides, the CDR3 is TGCAGTGCCCTGGAGACAGGGTCCCCCGTCTATGGCTACACCTTC.

This sequence joins TRBV28 and TRBJ2-1; TRBD2 agrees at 9 bases. This CDR3 has 15 amino acids. Germline V gene data show CDR1 as MDHEN and CDR2 as SYDVKM. V lost 7 bases, J lost 7 bases, and 11 bases stayed unmatched. The DNA of the CDR3 is TGTGCCAGCAACGCGAGGCTAGCGGGATGGAATGAGCAGTTCTTC. This gives the protein CASNARLAGWNEQFF.

About this clonotype: This may stem from a read error, because a much larger clone lies one nucleotide away. V is TRBV30 and J is TRBJ1-5, with TRBD1 matching 7 bases. Germline-derived CDR1 and CDR2 are GTSNPN and SVGIG (reference sequence). The ends lost 1 base at V and 4 bases at J; junction bases unmatched: 13. This CDR3 is 17 amino acids long. The chain's CDR3 is CAWSAEGARGRNQPQHF. DNA for the CDR3: TGTGCCTGGAGTGCTGAGGGGGCAAGGGGACGGAATCAGCCCCAGCATTTT.